This T cell receptor beta chain is drawn from a study of shared clonotypes between healthy human individuals. Naive CD8 cells lacked CD45RO, underwent positive selection for CCR7 and left out terminally differentiated effector memory CD45RA+ cells. The V gene's germline CDR1 is MDHEN and CDR2 SYDVKM. The CDR3 runs to 14 residues. With 2 bases removed from V and 4 bases from J, the gap between germline ends came to 11 bases. Repertoires were generated with immunoSEQ multiplex PCR, while TCRdb's copy carries only in-frame clones and drops some. The sample includes around 1.9 million clones, about 94% of them seen just once.

Sequenced input: naive CD8+ T cells from PBMCs. The chain links TRBV28 to TRBJ1-2, with D possibly matching TRBD1 (5 bases). The receptor was isolated from a man younger than 30 in good health. Some clones in this sample may be carry-over from other donors' samples. CDR3 DNA sequence: TGTGCCAGCAGTTTAGTTGGGGGATCCTATGGCTACACCTTC. It codes for CASSLVGGSYGYTF.